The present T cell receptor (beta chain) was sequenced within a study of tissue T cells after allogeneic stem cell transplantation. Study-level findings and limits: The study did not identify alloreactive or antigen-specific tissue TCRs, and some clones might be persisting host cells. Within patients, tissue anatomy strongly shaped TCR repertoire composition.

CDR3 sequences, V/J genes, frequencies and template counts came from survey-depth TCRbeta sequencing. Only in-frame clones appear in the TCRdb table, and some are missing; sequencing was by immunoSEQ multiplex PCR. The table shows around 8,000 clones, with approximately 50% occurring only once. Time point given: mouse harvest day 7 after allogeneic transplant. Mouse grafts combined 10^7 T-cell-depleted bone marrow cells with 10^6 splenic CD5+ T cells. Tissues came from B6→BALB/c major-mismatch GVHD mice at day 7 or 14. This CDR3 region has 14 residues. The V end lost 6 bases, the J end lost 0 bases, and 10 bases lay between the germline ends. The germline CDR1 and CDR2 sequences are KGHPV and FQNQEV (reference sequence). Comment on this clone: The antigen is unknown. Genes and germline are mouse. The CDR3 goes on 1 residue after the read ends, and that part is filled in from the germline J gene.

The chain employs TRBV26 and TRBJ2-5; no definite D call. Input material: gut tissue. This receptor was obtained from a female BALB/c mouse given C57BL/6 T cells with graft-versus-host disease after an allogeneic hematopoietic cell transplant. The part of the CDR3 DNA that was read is TGTGCCAGCAGCCGGGATCTTAACCAAGACACCCAGTAC. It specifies CASSRDLNQDTQY. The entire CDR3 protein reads CASSRDLNQDTQYF.